The next 25 T cell receptor beta chains were all read from a single sample in a study of technical replicates of blood from a few donors. The repertoire was sequenced with immunoSEQ multiplex PCR; TCRdb's copy has only in-frame clones and lacks some. The sample records some 80,000 clones, about 96% being singletons. The source material was T cells isolated from PBMCs. Source of these receptors: a human donor in good health.

The V call is TRBV10-3, the J call TRBJ2-1, with D unresolved. This CDR3 region has 13 residues. Trimming took 7 bases from V and 7 from J, leaving 14 bases between them. Germline loops: CDR1 ENHRY, CDR2 SYGVKD. The CDR3, as DNA: TGTGCCATCACCAGCGACTTGGGTAATGAGCAGTTCTTC. Residues: CAITSDLGNEQFF.

This chain connects TRBV5-4 to TRBJ1-2, with D possibly TRBD1 on 5 matching bases. Germline lookup yields CDR1 SGHNT and CDR2 YYREEE (reference sequence). There are 15 residues in the CDR3. V lost 5 bases and J 1 base, leaving 15 bases between the germline ends. The CDR3 protein is CASSPNGGGNYGYTF. The CDR3 nucleotides read TGTGCCAGCAGTCCCAACGGCGGGGGTAACTATGGCTACACCTTC.

The gene calls are TRBV7-9 and TRBJ1-4; tentative D call: TRBD1 (5 bases). The CDR3 is 15 amino acids. The germline V gene has CDR1 SEHNR and CDR2 FQNEAQ (reference sequence). The V end lost 4 bases, the J end lost 2 bases, and 11 bases lay between the germline ends. The CDR3 region has the DNA TGTGCCAGCAGCTCTCAGGGACTTACTAATGAAAAACTGTTTTTT. Amino acid sequence: CASSSQGLTNEKLFF.

The rearrangement uses TRBV9 and TRBJ2-2; D is undetermined. From germline, CDR1 is SGDLS and CDR2 YYNGEE. V gave up 0 bases and J gave up 0 bases, with 9 bases separating them. The CDR3 has 16 residues. CDR3 sequence reads: CASSVGRVTNTGELFF. CDR3 DNA: TGTGCCAGCAGCGTAGGCCGAGTCACGAACACCGGGGAGCTGTTTTTT.

This chain joins TRBV19 and TRBJ2-7, with 8 nucleotides matching TRBD2. Germline V gene data show CDR1 as LNHDA and CDR2 as SQIVND (reference sequence). The length of the CDR3 is 15 residues. Losses at the gene ends were 1 base for V and 2 bases for J; bases not matched to a gene: 4. The CDR3 nucleotides read TGTGCCAGTAGTATAGGCCTAGCGGGTACCTACGAGCAGTACTTC. Its protein product is CASSIGLAGTYEQYF.

This clone was found once. The rearrangement links TRBV11-2 to TRBJ1-5; TRBD1 might be the D (6 bases). Germline CDR1 reads SGHAT; CDR2 reads FQNNGV. The CDR3 is 14 amino acids. Trimming cost V 0 bases and J 7 bases, with 10 bases left between them. The DNA of the CDR3 is TGTGCCAGCAGCTTAGAACAACAGGGACAGCCCCAGCATTTT. Its translation is CASSLEQQGQPQHF. The variable domain in full, completed from reference TRBV11-2 and TRBJ1-5, reads EAGVAQSPRYKIIEKRQSVAFWCNPISGHATLYWYQQILGQGPKLLIQFQNNGVVDDSQLPKDRFSAERLKGVDSTLKIQPAKLEDSAVYLCASSLEQQGQPQHFGDGTRLSIL.

The chain couples TRBV5-4 to TRBJ2-1, with D unclear. CDR1 and CDR2 (germline): SGHNT, YYREEE (reference sequence). The CDR3 length is 12 residues. Trimming shortened V by 3 bases and J by 7 bases, and 8 bases separated the two germline ends. The CDR3 reads CASSSARNEQFF. The DNA of the CDR3 is TGTGCCAGCAGCTCCGCTAGGAATGAGCAGTTCTTC.

The V call is TRBV25-1, the J call TRBJ1-1, with D hard to call. The V end lost 1 base, the J end lost 1 base, and 7 bases lay between the germline ends. The V gene's germline CDR1 is MGHDK and CDR2 SYGVNS. The CDR3 has 14 residues. The CDR3 is CASSEFTSNTEAFF. In DNA, the CDR3 is TGTGCCAGCAGTGAATTCACTTCGAACACTGAAGCTTTCTTT.

This clone came up once. The gene calls are TRBV30 and TRBJ2-4; D remains unclear. The CDR3 runs 13 residues. The V gene's germline CDR1 is GTSNPN and CDR2 SVGIG (reference sequence). Deletions cut 8 bases from V and 1 base from J, with 12 bases between. CDR3: CAHSRVAKNIQYF. CDR3 nucleotide sequence: TGTGCCCATTCGCGTGTGGCCAAAAACATTCAGTACTTC.

This clone showed up just once. The rearrangement links TRBV19 to TRBJ2-1, with TRBD2 matching over 14 bases. The germline V gene encodes CDR1 LNHDA and CDR2 SQIVND (reference sequence). Trimming cost V 3 bases and J 0 bases; bases outside gene matches: 1. This CDR3 comprises 17 residues. CDR3 region: CASSMGLAGASYNEQFF. The CDR3 DNA follows: TGTGCCAGTAGTATGGGACTAGCGGGGGCCTCCTACAATGAGCAGTTCTTC.

The rearrangement links TRBV21-1 to TRBJ1-1. TRBV21-1 is assigned pseudogene status. The CDR3 totals 16 residues. This chain's CDR3 is CASRVAIATIRTEAFF. The CDR3 DNA sequence: TGTGCCAGCAGAGTTGCCATAGCTACAATTCGCACTGAAGCTTTCTTT.

In this sample, this clone turned up once. The V and J genes are TRBV6-5 and TRBJ2-1, with 8 bases matching TRBD2. The length of the CDR3 is 14 residues. Trimming removed 4 bases from V and 8 bases from J; junction bases left unmatched: 7. The V gene's germline CDR1 is MNHEY and CDR2 SVGAGI. The CDR3, as DNA: TGTGCCAGCAGTTCCATAGCGGGGTGGGATGAGCAGTTCTTC. Translated: CASSSIAGWDEQFF.

The chain joins TRBV27 to TRBJ2-7; possible D gene TRBD1, 6 bases. With 3 bases removed from V and 4 bases from J, the gap between germline ends came to 16 bases. This CDR3 region has 15 residues. Germline V gene lookup returns CDR1 MNHEY and CDR2 SMNVEV (reference sequence). CDR3 sequence reads: CASSFQAGVGYEQYF. The CDR3 DNA follows: TGTGCCAGCAGTTTTCAGGCAGGGGTTGGGTACGAGCAGTACTTC.

This clone was recorded a few times. The CDR3 is CASSTGGGSSYEQYF. CDR3 bases: TGCGCCAGCAGCACTGGAGGCGGGAGCTCCTACGAGCAGTACTTC. This sequence joins TRBV5-1 and TRBJ2-7, with 7 nucleotides matching TRBD2. The CDR3 totals 15 residues. The J segment lost 0 bases and the V segment lost 4 bases, leaving 7 bases of the junction unmatched. The germline V gene encodes CDR1 SGHRS and CDR2 YFSETQ.

The V gene is TRBV19, the J gene TRBJ1-1; 7 nucleotides match TRBD1. The CDR3 extends over 13 amino acids. The germline V gene encodes CDR1 LNHDA and CDR2 SQIVND (reference sequence). V was pared by 5 bases and J by 5 bases, with 5 bases of the junction left unmatched. The DNA for the CDR3 is TGTGCCAGTAGTGTAAACAGGGGAACTGAAGCTTTCTTT. Protein: CASSVNRGTEAFF.

The V call is TRBV30, the J call TRBJ2-7, with D perhaps matching TRBD1 (6 bases). The germline V gene has CDR1 GTSNPN and CDR2 SVGIG (reference sequence). The CDR3 is 14 residues long. The ends were cut back, 0 bases at V and 5 bases at J, with 14 bases in the middle. CDR3 nucleotides: TGTGCCTGGAGTGTTGGGGGCCTGGCCGACGAGCAGTACTTC. Protein: CAWSVGGLADEQYF.

This chain joins TRBV5-6 and TRBJ2-2; 10 bases agree with TRBD1. Trimming took 4 bases from V and 4 from J; bases not matched to a gene: 10. The CDR3 loop spans 17 amino acids. Germline V gene lookup returns CDR1 SGHDT and CDR2 YYEEEE. In DNA form, the CDR3 reads TGTGCCAGCAGCCGTGTTACCGGGACAGGGGTCACCGGGGAGCTGTTTTTT. As protein: CASSRVTGTGVTGELFF. The full variable domain, in which reference TRBV5-6 and TRBJ2-2 provide the parts outside the CDR3, is DAGVTQSPTHLIKTRGQQVTLRCSPKSGHDTVSWYQQALGQGPQFIFQYYEEEERQRGNFPDRFSGHQFPNYSSELNVNALLLGDSALYLCASSRVTGTGVTGELFFGEGSRLTVL.

The V gene is TRBV4-3, the J gene TRBJ2-2; D call uncertain. CDR1 and CDR2 (germline): LGHNA, YSLEER. Trimming removed 1 base at V and 6 bases at J, with 9 bases between. The CDR3 contains 14 residues. CDR3 DNA: TGCGCCAGCAGCCAAGTCAGAGAGGCCGGGGAGCTGTTTTTT. Its translation is CASSQVREAGELFF.

V and J are TRBV25-1 and TRBJ2-1; 11 bases map to TRBD2. This CDR3 has 14 residues. J gave up 6 bases and V 4 bases, and 2 bases lay outside the gene matches. CDR1 is MGHDK, CDR2 SYGVNS, per germline. CDR3 residues: CASSGLAGFNEQFF. CDR3 sequence (DNA): TGTGCCAGCAGTGGACTAGCGGGGTTCAATGAGCAGTTCTTC. Based on the CDR3 plus reference TRBV25-1 and TRBJ2-1, the full variable domain is EADIYQTPRYLVIGTGKKITLECSQTMGHDKMYWYQQDPGMELHLIHYSYGVNSTEKGDLSSESTVSRIRTEHFPLTLESARPSHTSQYLCASSGLAGFNEQFFGPGTRLTVL.

The chain links TRBV7-3 to TRBJ1-5; 10 bases fit TRBD1. This CDR3 is 16 amino acids long. J lost 2 bases, V lost 0 bases, and 1 base had no gene match. CDR1 SGHTA and CDR2 FQGTGA come from the germline V gene. The CDR3 spells CASSLTGTGGNQPQHF. The DNA of the CDR3 is TGTGCCAGCAGCTTAACGGGGACAGGGGGCAATCAGCCCCAGCATTTT. Filled out from reference TRBV7-3 and TRBJ1-5, the complete variable domain reads GAGVSQTPSNKVTEKGKYVELRCDPISGHTALYWYRQSLGQGPEFLIYFQGTGAADDSGLPNDRFFAVRPEGSVSTLKIQRTERGDSAVYLCASSLTGTGGNQPQHFGDGTRLSIL.

The chain uses TRBV4-1 and TRBJ2-1, with D unresolved. The germline gives CDR1 MGHRA, CDR2 YSYEKL. This CDR3 has 14 amino acids. Trimming left V 1 base short and J 8 bases short, with 12 bases between. The DNA of the CDR3 is TGCGCCAGCAGCCAAGGAAACAGTAAGGATGAGCAGTTCTTC. Translated, it gives CASSQGNSKDEQFF.

The DNA for the CDR3 is TGTGCCAGCAGCGGGGACAGTTTGGTCGCTGAAGCTTTCTTT. Its protein is CASSGDSLVAEAFF. The J gene is TRBJ1-1, the V gene TRBV11-3, with 7 positions matching TRBD1. CDR3 size: 14 residues. Germline V gene sequence: CDR1 SGHNT, CDR2 YENEEA. With V trimmed by 5 bases and J by 6 bases, 9 bases remained unmatched.

This clone was observed once. J is TRBJ1-1 and V is TRBV10-1, with TRBD1 identical over 11 bases. The length of the CDR3 is 21 residues. Germline trimming cut 1 base from V and 2 bases from J; bases unmatched to any gene: 18. From germline, CDR1 is WNHNN and CDR2 SYGVQD (reference sequence). CDR3 in amino acids: CASSEFWGQGGERGFNTEAFF. CDR3 nucleotide sequence: TGCGCCAGCAGTGAGTTTTGGGGACAGGGGGGCGAACGGGGTTTTAACACTGAAGCTTTCTTT.

V gene TRBV9 combines with J gene TRBJ1-3; D is perhaps TRBD1 (6 bases). The germline V and J ends were trimmed by 3 bases and 1 base, with 11 bases remaining between them. This CDR3 has 15 amino acids. Germline V gene data show CDR1 as SGDLS and CDR2 as YYNGEE. The CDR3 region is CASSAGQQSGNTIYF. The CDR3 DNA reads as TGTGCCAGCAGCGCCGGACAGCAATCTGGAAACACCATATATTTT. The variable domain in full, completed from reference TRBV9 and TRBJ1-3, reads DSGVTQTPKHLITATGQRVTLRCSPRSGDLSVYWYQQSLDQGLQFLIQYYNGEERAKGNILERFSAQQFPDLHSELNLSSLELGDSALYFCASSAGQQSGNTIYFGEGSWLTVV.

This clone has more than one count but fewer than ten. The genes are TRBV7-6 and TRBJ1-1, with 9 bases aligning to TRBD1. Germline V CDR1 and CDR2: SGHVS, FNYEAQ. Germline trimming cut 5 bases from V and 8 bases from J; bases unmatched to any gene: 12. The CDR3 has 15 amino acids. In DNA, the CDR3 is TGTGCCAGCAGCCAACGCCGGGACAGGGCTTCCGAAGCTTTCTTT. It encodes CASSQRRDRASEAFF.